This record concerns one TCR beta chain sequence. Antigen: not known. The CD4+ fraction was divided into a CD45RA+ naive subset and a CD45RA-negative memory subset. These data belong to a study of shared clonotypes between healthy human individuals. Study observations and caveats: Larger estimated richness was generally recorded for naive subsets relative to memory subsets.

Genomic DNA of every subset was divided equally among multiple immunoSEQ plates. TCRdb's copy holds only in-frame clones and misses some; the assay was immunoSEQ multiplex PCR. The sample contains roughly 1,600,000 clones, 98% to 99% of which appear only once. V gave up 11 bases and J gave up 3 bases, with 18 bases separating them. Germline CDR1 ENHRY, CDR2 SYGVKD. The CDR3 covers 14 residues. This rearrangement joins TRBV10-3 to TRBJ2-3; D unclear. The TCR sequence derives from a young man in good health. Sequencing was carried out using naive CD4+ T cells sorted from blood. Subset here: CD45RA+ positively selected. DNA of the CDR3: TGTGCCCTCCGAGCAGCCACTTTAACAGATACGCAGTATTTT. This encodes CALRAATLTDTQYF.